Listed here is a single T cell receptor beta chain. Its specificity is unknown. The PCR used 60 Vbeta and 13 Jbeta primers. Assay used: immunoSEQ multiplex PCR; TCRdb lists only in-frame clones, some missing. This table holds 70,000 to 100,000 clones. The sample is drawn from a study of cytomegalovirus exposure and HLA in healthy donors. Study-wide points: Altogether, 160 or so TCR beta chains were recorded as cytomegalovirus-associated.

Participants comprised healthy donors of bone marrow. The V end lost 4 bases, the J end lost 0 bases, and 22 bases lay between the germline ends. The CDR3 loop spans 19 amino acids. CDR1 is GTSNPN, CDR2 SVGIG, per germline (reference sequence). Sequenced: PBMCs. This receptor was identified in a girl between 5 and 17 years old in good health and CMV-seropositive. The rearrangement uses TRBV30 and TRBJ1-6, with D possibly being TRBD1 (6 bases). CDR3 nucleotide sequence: TGTGCCTGGACCTTGGGGTACAGGGACATAAGCTCCTATAATTCACCCCTCCACTTT. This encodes CAWTLGYRDISSYNSPLHF. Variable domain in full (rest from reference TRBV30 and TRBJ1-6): SQTIHQWPATLVQPVGSPLSLECTVEGTSNPNLYWYRQAAGRGLQLLFYSVGIGQISSEVPQNLSASRPQDRQFILSSKKLLLSDSGFYLCAWTLGYRDISSYNSPLHFGNGTRLTVT.